This T cell receptor (beta chain) was retrieved from a study of shared clonotypes between healthy human individuals. Donors were healthy HIV-negative adults without recent acute infections or vaccinations. Genomic DNA for unsorted samples, which was extracted with the QIAamp DNA Blood Mini kit, came from around 86 million PBMCs. Some clones are missing from TCRdb's copy, which holds only in-frame ones; the method was immunoSEQ multiplex PCR. Among 470,000 or so clones listed, around 73% were seen once. The TCR originated in a woman aged 35 to 49 in good health. Some clones in this sample may be carry-over from other donors' samples. The sequencing sample was made of PBMCs.

The CDR3: CASSLGQGVGETQYF. The CDR3 region has the DNA TGTGCCAGCAGCTTAGGACAGGGAGTTGGAGAGACCCAGTACTTC. This chain links TRBV13 with TRBJ2-5; TRBD1 might be the D (6 bases). CDR3 length equals 15 residues. V shed 0 bases and J shed 4 bases, with 12 bases lying between them. Germline loops: CDR1 PRHDT, CDR2 FYEKMQ (reference sequence).